This T cell receptor beta chain is drawn from a study of early T cells in non-severe SARS-CoV-2 infection. The overall study: RNA in bulk from unsorted whole blood was sequenced, and chains were unpaired.

There are 12 residues in the CDR3. The germline gives CDR1 SGHAT, CDR2 FQNNGV. A word on this clonotype: The junction differs from germline at one of its ends, possibly a read error.

Each single cDNA molecule received a unique molecular identifier. Via MiXCR, TCRdb re-called the 5' RACE reads, giving one row per CDR3 protein. The data show tens of thousands of distinct CDR3 sequences, over 9% seen once. This clonotype was sampled from an adult who was a healthcare worker with PCR-confirmed SARS-CoV-2 infection or an uninfected control (not recorded which). V usage is TRBV11-2 and J usage is TRBJ2-2; D call uncertain. Sequenced: whole blood. The CDR3 sequence: CGSTQGPGELFF. The CDR3 DNA follows: TGTGGCAGCACCCAAGGCCCCGGGGAGCTGTTTTTT.